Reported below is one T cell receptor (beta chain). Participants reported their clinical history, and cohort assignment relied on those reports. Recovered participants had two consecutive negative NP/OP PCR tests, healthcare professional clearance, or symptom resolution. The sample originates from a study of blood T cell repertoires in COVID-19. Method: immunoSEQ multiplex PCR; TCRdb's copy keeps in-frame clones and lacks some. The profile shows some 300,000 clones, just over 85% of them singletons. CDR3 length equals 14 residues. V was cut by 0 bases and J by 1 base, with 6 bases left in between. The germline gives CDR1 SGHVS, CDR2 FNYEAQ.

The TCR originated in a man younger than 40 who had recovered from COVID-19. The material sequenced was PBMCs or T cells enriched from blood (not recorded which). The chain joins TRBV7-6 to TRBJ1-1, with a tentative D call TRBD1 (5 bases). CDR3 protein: CASSLATGNTEAFF. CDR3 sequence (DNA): TGTGCCAGCAGCTTAGCTACAGGGAACACTGAAGCTTTCTTT. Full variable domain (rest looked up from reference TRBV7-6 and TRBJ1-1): GAGVSQSPRYKVTKRGQDVALRCDPISGHVSLYWYRQALGQGPEFLTYFNYEAQQDKSGLPNDRFSAERPEGSISTLTIQRTEQRDSAMYRCASSLATGNTEAFFGQGTRLTVV.